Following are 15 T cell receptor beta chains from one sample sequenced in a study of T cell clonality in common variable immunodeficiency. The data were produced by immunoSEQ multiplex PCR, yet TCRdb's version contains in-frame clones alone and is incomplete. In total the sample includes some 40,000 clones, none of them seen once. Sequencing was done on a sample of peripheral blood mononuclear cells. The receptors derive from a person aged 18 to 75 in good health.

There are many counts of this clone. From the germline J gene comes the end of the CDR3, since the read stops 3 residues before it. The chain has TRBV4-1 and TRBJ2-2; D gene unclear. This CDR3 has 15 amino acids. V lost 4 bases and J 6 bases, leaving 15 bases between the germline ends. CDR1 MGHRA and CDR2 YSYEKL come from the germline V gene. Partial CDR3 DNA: TGCGCCAGCAGCCTGCCTACTCGGCAGGCCGGGGAG. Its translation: CASSLPTRQAGE. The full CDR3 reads CASSLPTRQAGELFF.

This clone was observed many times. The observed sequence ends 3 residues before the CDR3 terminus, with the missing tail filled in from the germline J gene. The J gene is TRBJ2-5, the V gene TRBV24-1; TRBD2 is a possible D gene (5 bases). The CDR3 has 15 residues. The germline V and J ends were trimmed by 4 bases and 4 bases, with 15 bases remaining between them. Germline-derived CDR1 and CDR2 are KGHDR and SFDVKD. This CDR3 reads CATSDPDGAGETQYF. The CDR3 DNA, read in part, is TGTGCCACCAGTGACCCGGACGGCGCGGGAGAGACC.

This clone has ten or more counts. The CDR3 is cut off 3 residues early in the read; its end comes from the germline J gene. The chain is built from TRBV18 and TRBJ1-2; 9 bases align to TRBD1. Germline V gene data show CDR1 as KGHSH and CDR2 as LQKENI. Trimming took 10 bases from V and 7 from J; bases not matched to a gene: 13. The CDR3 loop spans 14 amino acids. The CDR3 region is CANSLQGAPGGYTF. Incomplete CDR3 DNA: TGTGCCAACTCGCTACAGGGGGCGCCTGGTGGC.

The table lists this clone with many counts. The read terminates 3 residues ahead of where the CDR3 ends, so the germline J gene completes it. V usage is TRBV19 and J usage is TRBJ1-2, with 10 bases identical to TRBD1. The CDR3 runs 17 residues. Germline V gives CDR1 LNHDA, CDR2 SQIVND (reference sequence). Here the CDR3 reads CASMGTGTGDYTTGYTF. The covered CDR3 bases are TGTGCCAGTATGGGAACTGGGACAGGGGATTATACTACGGGC.

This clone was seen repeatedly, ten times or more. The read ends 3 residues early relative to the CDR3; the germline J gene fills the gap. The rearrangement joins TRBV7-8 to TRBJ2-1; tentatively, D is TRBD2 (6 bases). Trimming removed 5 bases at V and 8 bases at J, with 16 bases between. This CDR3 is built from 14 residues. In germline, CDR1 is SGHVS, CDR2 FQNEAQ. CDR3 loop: CASSPRGLAHEQFF. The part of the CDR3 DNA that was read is TGTGCCAGCAGCCCTAGGGGCCTAGCGCATGAG.

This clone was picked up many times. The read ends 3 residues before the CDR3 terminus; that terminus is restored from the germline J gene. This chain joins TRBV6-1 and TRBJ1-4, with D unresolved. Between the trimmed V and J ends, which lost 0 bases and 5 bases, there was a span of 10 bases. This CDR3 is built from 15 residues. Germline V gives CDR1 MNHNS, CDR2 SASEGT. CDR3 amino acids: CASSEARVWNEKLFF. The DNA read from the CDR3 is TGTGCCAGCAGTGAAGCGCGGGTTTGGAATGAAAAA.

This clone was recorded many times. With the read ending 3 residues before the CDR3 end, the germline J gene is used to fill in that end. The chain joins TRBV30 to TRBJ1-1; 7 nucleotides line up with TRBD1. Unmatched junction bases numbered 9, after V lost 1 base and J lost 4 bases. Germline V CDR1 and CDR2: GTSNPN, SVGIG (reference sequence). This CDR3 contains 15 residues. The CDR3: CAWSGGKGASTEAFF. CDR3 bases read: TGTGCCTGGAGTGGGGGTAAGGGGGCGAGCACTGAA.

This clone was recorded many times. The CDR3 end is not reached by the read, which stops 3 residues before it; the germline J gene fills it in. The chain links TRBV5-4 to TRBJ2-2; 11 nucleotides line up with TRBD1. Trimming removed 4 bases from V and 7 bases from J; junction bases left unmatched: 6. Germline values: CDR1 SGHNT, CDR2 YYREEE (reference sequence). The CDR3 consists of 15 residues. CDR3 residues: CASSKDRGRLGELFF. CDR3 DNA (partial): TGTGCCAGCAGCAAGGACAGGGGGCGCCTCGGGGAG.

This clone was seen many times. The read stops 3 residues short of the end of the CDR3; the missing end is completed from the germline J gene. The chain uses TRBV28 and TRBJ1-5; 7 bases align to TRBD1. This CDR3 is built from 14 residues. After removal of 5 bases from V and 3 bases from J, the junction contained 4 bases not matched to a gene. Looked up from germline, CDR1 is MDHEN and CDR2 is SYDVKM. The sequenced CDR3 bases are TGTGCCAGCAGTGTCGACAGGGACAATCAGCCC. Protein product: CASSVDRDNQP. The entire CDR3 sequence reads CASSVDRDNQPQHF.

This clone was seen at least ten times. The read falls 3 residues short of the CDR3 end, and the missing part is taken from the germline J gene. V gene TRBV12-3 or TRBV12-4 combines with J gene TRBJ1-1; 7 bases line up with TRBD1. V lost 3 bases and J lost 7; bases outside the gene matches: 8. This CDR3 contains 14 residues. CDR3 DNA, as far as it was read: TGTGCCAGCAGTTTGAACCTGCAGGGGGTTGAA. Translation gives CASSLNLQGVE. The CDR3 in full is CASSLNLQGVEAFF.

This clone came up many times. The CDR3 spells CASSLTGTGPEAFF. Partial CDR3 DNA: TGTGCCAGCAGCCTTACCGGGACAGGTCCTGAA. The J gene is TRBJ1-1, the V gene TRBV11-3; 8 nucleotides line up with TRBD1. The CDR3 goes on 3 residues after the read ends, and that part is filled in from the germline J gene. This CDR3 region has 14 residues. Per germline, CDR1 SGHNT and CDR2 YENEEA. The trim removed 5 bases at V and 6 bases at J, leaving 8 bases unmatched.

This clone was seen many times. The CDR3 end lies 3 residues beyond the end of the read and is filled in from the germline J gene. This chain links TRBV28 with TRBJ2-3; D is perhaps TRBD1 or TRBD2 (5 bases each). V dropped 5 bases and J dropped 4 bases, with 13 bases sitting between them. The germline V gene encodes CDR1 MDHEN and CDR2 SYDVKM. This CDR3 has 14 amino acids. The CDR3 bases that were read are TGTGCCAGCAGTCTCCCAGGGAGTTCAGATACG. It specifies CASSLPGSSDT. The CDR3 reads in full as CASSLPGSSDTQYF.

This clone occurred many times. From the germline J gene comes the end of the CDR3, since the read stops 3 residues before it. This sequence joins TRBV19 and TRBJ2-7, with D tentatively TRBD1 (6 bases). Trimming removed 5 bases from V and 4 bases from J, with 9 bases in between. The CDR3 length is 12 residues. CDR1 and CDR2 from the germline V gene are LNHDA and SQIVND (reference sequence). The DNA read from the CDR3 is TGTGCCAGTAGTGTGACAGGATACGAG. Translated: CASSVTGYE. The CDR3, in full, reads CASSVTGYEQYF.

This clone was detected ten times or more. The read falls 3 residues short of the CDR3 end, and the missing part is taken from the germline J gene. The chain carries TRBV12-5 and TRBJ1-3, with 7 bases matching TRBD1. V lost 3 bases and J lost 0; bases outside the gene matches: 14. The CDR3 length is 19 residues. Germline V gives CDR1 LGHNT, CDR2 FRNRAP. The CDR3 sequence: CASGLATGRHFLSGNTIYF. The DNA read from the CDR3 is TGTGCTAGTGGTTTAGCGACAGGGAGACACTTCCTCTCTGGAAACACC.

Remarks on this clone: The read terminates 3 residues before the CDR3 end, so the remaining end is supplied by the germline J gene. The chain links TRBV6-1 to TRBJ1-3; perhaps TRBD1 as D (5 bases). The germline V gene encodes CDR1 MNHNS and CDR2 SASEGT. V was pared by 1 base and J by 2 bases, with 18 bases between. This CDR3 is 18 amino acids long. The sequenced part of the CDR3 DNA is TGTGCCAGCAGTGAAGTGAGGTTGTGGGGCAGGACTGGAAACACC. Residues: CASSEVRLWGRTGNT. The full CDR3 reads CASSEVRLWGRTGNTIYF.